This T cell receptor beta chain was recorded in a study of T cell repertoires in cytomegalovirus infection. Across the whole study: Public TCR beta signature analysis indicated the presence of both CMV infection and matching HLA type.

Worth noting for this clonotype: Its antigen remains unknown.

TCRdb reprocessed the reads with MiXCR, giving one entry per CDR3 protein. The table has some 920,000 distinct CDR3 sequences, roughly 31% seen once. Trimming removed 0 bases at V and 0 bases at J, with 7 bases between. Germline values: CDR1 LNHNV, CDR2 YYDKDF (reference sequence). This CDR3 has 15 residues. The rearrangement joins TRBV15 to TRBJ2-3; D is unclear. The receptor was isolated from a human donor in good health (CMV status not recorded). Some clones in this sample may be carry-over from other donors' samples. Sample: cultured CD8+ T cells from PBMCs, taken from culture after CMV antigen stimulation. As DNA, the CDR3 is TGTGCCACCAGCAGAGATAGAACGAGCACAGATACGCAGTATTTT. It is translated as CATSRDRTSTDTQYF.